These 3 T cell receptor beta chains share one sample of origin, sequenced in a study of blood T cell repertoires in COVID-19. The table came from immunoSEQ multiplex PCR; TCRdb's copy has only in-frame clones and leaves some out. The sample holds about 100,000 clones, 91% seen once. Source material: peripheral blood. The receptor set was obtained from a man aged 45-65 years with acute or convalescent COVID-19.

The chain uses TRBV6-2 or TRBV6-3 and TRBJ1-1; the D is unclear. Trimming removed 2 bases from V and 2 bases from J, with 9 bases in between. This CDR3 comprises 14 residues. Germline CDR1 reads MNHEY; CDR2 reads SVGEGT. CDR3 DNA: TGTGCCAGCAGTTACAGCGCCAGAAACACTGAAGCTTTCTTT. It yields the protein CASSYSARNTEAFF.

The rearrangement joins TRBV21-1 to TRBJ1-2; the DNA was not compared with TRBD1, the D call given in the table. TRBV21-1 is listed as a pseudogene. This CDR3 comprises 12 residues. The CDR3 DNA reads TGTGCCAGCACCACAAAGGGGAATGGCTACACCTTC. Protein sequence: CASTTKGNGYTF.

The CDR3 bases are TGTGCCAGCAGTTTACCCTCGGGACTTAAGGCGTATTCACCCCTCCACTTT. Protein: CASSLPSGLKAYSPLHF. The chain links TRBV28 to TRBJ1-6; D is possibly TRBD1 (5 bases). Trimming shortened V by 2 bases and J by 8 bases, and 19 bases separated the two germline ends. The germline gives CDR1 MDHEN, CDR2 SYDVKM. This CDR3 has 17 amino acids.